The TCR beta chain under discussion was sequenced for a study of control samples from healthy donors and cancer patients. This clone was seen only once. Generated by immunoSEQ multiplex PCR, the TCRdb table keeps only in-frame clones and is missing some. This sample carries 57,000 or so clones, less than 95% of them seen once, and the ten largest clones take roughly 4%. CDR3 length equals 15 residues. V was clipped by 1 base and J by 5 bases, with 11 bases between them. CDR1 is SGHDN and CDR2 is FVKESK in the germline V gene. The chain couples TRBV14 to TRBJ1-4; D not certain. Sequencing was done on a sample of blood. This TCR was recovered from a man between 25 and 39 years old in good health. In nucleotides, the CDR3 is TGTGCCAGCAGCCAAGCGGCGGCACCCAATGAAAAACTGTTTTTT. Its protein is CASSQAAAPNEKLFF.